These T cell receptor beta chains were read from a single sample in a study of blood T cell repertoires in COVID-19. Sequencing was performed with immunoSEQ multiplex PCR; in TCRdb, only in-frame clones are kept and a portion is missing. The sample records 210,000 or so clones, 90% being singletons. Sequencing was performed on peripheral blood. The receptors come from a man younger than 40 with COVID-19, enrolled during active disease. Both conserved end residues are part of each CDR3. A D gene is named only where the DNA matches it firmly. Only some rows state a clone size, as once, few, many or a class for expanded clones.

d_gene	j_gene	abundance	v_gene	CDR3nt	CDR3aa
TRBD2	TRBJ2-7	NA	TRBV6-5	TGTGCCAGCAGTTTGTTTCCGGGACTAGCGGGAGGGGAGCAGTACTTC	CASSLFPGLAGGEQYF
TRBD1	TRBJ1-1	NA	TRBV18	TGTGCCAGCTCACCACTCAGTACAGGGGTTACCACTAAAGCTTTCTTT	CASSPLSTGVTTKAFF
TRBD1	TRBJ1-2	once	TRBV29-1	TGCAGCGCCAGCCTTCTCCGGGACAGGGGGCTGGGCTACACCTTC	CSASLLRDRGLGYTF
NA	TRBJ1-2	NA	TRBV28	TGTGCCAGCAGTTTACAGGACTATGGCTACACCTTC	CASSLQDYGYTF
TRBD1	TRBJ2-7	NA	TRBV29-1	TGCAGCGTTGTAAGGGGCGTAGTACAGGGGGAGCAGTACTTC	CSVVRGVVQGEQYF
TRBD1	TRBJ2-1	NA	TRBV5-6	TGTGCCAGCAGCCTCACAGGGGGGAACCGGCTAGATGAGCAGTTCTTC	CASSLTGGNRLDEQFF
NA	TRBJ2-1	NA	TRBV27	TGTGCCAGCAGTTTCGCCACCTTCGTTAGCGGTGAGCAGTTCTTC	CASSFATFVSGEQFF
TRBD1	TRBJ1-2	NA	TRBV27	TGTGCCAGCAGTCCGAGGGGGCGGCACTATGGCTACACCTTC	CASSPRGRHYGYTF
TRBD1	TRBJ1-5	NA	TRBV10-1	TGCGCCAGCATGACAGGGGAAGAACAGCCCCAGCATTTT	CASMTGEEQPQHF
NA	TRBJ1-3	NA	TRBV27	TGTGCCAGCAGTGAGAGGGCCTCTGGAAACACCATATATTTT	CASSERASGNTIYF
TRBD1	TRBJ1-2	NA	TRBV7-3	TGTGCCAGCAGCTTAGGCCCCCTGGACAGGGCCTATGGCTACACCTTC	CASSLGPLDRAYGYTF
NA	TRBJ1-2	NA	TRBV6-5	TGTGCCAGCAGAAGACAGGATTGGGGCCCCTATGGCTACACCTTC	CASRRQDWGPYGYTF
NA	TRBJ1-2	NA	TRBV7-6	TGTGCCAGCAGCTTACTAATGGCCGGAGGGCCCAACTATGGCTACACCTTC	CASSLLMAGGPNYGYTF
NA	TRBJ2-1	NA	TRBV18	TGTGCCAGCTCACCCCAGCGGTCCCCCGGAGGTGAGCAGTTCTTC	CASSPQRSPGGEQFF
TRBD2	TRBJ2-7	NA	TRBV10-3	TGTGCCATCAGGCGGACTAGCGAATCCGAGCAGTACTTC	CAIRRTSESEQYF
TRBD1	TRBJ1-2	NA	TRBV19	TGTGCCAGTAGTATAGATCTGCTGGGACAGGGTTCCAACTATGGCTACACCTTC	CASSIDLLGQGSNYGYTF
TRBD2	TRBJ2-7	NA	TRBV28	TGTGCCAGCAGTTTTCGGGGGGGAGTATCCTACGAGCAGTACTTC	CASSFRGGVSYEQYF
NA	TRBJ1-1	NA	TRBV2	TGTGCCAGTACGCAGGGGTTTGGGAACACTGAAGCTTTCTTT	CASTQGFGNTEAFF
NA	TRBJ2-2	NA	TRBV7-3	TGTGCCAGCAGCCGTAGTGTCACCGGGGAGCTGTTTTTT	CASSRSVTGELFF
NA	TRBJ1-1	NA	TRBV13	TGTGCCAGCAGTCCCCGGACAGAGACGAACACTGAAGCTTTCTTT	CASSPRTETNTEAFF
NA	TRBJ1-1	few	TRBV19	TGTGCCAGTAAGGAGGGCCTGGGAGCTTTCTTT	CASKEGLGAFF